This record looks at one T cell receptor (beta chain) sequence and its context. The data were taken from a study of CD8 T cells in ankylosing spondylitis. TCRdb reanalysed the 5' RACE reads using MiXCR and keeps one entry per CDR3 protein. Altogether over 200,000 distinct CDR3 sequences are present, about 10% being singletons, with the ten largest covering less than 25%. Germline V gene lookup returns CDR1 LGHDT and CDR2 YNNKEL (reference sequence). The CDR3 runs 15 residues. V lost 4 bases to trimming and J lost 0 bases, with 13 bases between them. Sequencing was done on a sample of blood, either unsorted or a sorted T cell fraction (not recorded which). This chain links TRBV3-1 with TRBJ2-7; TRBD2 is a possible D gene (6 bases). The sequence came from a male donor with ankylosing spondylitis or in good health (not recorded which). For the CDR3, the DNA is TGTGCCAGCAGCCTAAGTGGGAGGAGCTCCTACGAGCAGTACTTC. This gives the protein CASSLSGRSSYEQYF.